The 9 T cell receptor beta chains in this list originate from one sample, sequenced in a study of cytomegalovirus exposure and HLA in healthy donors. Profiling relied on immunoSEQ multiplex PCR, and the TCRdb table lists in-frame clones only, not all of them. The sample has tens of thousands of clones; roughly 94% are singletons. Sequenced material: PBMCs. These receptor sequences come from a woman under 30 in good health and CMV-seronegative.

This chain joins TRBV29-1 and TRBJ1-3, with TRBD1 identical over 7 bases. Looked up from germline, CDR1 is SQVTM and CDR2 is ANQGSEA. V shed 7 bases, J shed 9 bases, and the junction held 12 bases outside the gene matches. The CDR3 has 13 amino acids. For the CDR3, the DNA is TGCAGCGCCGGGGTAGATAGGGACAGCACCATATATTTT. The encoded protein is CSAGVDRDSTIYF.

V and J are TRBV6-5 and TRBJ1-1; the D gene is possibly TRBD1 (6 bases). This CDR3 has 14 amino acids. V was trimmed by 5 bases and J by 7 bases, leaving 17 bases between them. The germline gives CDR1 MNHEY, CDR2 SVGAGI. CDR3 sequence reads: CASSALTGIIEAFF. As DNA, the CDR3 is TGTGCCAGCAGTGCCCTTACAGGGATTATTGAAGCTTTCTTT.

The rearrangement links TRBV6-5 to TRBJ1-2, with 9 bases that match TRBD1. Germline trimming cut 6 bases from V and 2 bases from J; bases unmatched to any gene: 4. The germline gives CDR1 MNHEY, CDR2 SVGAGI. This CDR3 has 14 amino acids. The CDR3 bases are TGTGCCAGCAGGGGACAGGGTAGGAACTATGGCTACACCTTC. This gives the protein CASRGQGRNYGYTF.

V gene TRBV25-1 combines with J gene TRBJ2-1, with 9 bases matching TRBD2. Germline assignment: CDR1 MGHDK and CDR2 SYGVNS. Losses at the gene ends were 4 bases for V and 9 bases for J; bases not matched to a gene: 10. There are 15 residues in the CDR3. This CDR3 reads CASSAGASGVGEQFF. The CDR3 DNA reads TGTGCCAGCAGTGCCGGGGCTAGCGGGGTAGGTGAGCAGTTCTTC.

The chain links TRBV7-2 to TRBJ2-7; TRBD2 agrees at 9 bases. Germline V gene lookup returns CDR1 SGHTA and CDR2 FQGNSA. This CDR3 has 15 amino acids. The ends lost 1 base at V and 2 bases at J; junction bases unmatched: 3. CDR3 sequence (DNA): TGTGCCAGCAGCTTAGGCGGGGGGGCAACCTACGAGCAGTACTTC. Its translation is CASSLGGGATYEQYF.

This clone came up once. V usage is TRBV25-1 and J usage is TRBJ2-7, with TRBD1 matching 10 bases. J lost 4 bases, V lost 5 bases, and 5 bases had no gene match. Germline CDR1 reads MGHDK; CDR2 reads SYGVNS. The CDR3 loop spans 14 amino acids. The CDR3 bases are TGTGCCAGCAGTAGACAGGGGGCGTATTACGAGCAGTACTTC. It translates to CASSRQGAYYEQYF.

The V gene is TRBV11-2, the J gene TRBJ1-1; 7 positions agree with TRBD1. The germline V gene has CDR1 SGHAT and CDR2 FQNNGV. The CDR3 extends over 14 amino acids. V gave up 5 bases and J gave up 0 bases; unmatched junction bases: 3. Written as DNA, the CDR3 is TGTGCCAGCAGCAGGACAGGTATGAACACTGAAGCTTTCTTT. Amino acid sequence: CASSRTGMNTEAFF.

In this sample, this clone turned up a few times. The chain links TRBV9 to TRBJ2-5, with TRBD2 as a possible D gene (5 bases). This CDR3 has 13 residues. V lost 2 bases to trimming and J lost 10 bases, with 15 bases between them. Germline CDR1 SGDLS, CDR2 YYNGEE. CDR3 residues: CASSVDGSRDQYF. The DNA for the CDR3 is TGTGCCAGCAGCGTCGACGGGTCCCGGGACCAGTACTTC. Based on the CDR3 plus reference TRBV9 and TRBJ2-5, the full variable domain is DSGVTQTPKHLITATGQRVTLRCSPRSGDLSVYWYQQSLDQGLQFLIQYYNGEERAKGNILERFSAQQFPDLHSELNLSSLELGDSALYFCASSVDGSRDQYFGPGTRLLVL.

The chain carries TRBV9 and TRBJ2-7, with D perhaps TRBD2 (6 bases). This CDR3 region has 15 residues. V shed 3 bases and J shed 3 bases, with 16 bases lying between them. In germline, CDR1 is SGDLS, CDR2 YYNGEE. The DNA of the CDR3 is TGTGCCAGCAGCGCCGCCGGGACTGCTGACTACGAGCAGTACTTC. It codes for CASSAAGTADYEQYF.